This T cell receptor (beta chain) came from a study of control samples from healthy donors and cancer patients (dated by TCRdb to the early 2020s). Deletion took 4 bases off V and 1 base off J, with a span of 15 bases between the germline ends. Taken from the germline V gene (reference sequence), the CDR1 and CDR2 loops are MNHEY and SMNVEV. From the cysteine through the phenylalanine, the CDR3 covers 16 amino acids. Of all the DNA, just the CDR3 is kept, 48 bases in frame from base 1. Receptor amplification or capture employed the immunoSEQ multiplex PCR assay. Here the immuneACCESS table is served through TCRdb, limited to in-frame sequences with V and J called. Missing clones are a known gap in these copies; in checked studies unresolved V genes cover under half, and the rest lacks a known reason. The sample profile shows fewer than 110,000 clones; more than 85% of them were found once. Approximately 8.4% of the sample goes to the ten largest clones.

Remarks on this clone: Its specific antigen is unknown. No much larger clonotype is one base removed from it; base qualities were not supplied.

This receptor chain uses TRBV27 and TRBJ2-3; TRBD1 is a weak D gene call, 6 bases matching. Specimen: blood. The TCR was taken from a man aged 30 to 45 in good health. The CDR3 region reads CASSSPSRQGTDTQYF. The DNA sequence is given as TGTGCCAGCAGTTCCCCCTCTCGACAGGGCACAGATACGCAGTATTTT.